These T cell receptor beta chains were read from a single sample in a study of shared clonotypes between healthy human individuals. Only in-frame clones appear in the TCRdb table, and some are missing; sequencing was by immunoSEQ multiplex PCR. The sample has roughly 850,000 clones; roughly 96% are singletons. The sample was naive CD8+ T cells sorted from blood. These receptors were obtained from a young man in good health. Both conserved end residues are part of each CDR3. D genes are given only for firm matches. Some rows have no size entry. The others give once, few or many, or a class for an expanded clone.

J	D	length	V	size	DNA	CDR3
TRBJ2-7	TRBD1	12	TRBV29-1	.	TGCAGCGTCGGGACAGGGCTCCATGAGCAGTACTTC	CSVGTGLHEQYF
TRBJ2-1	TRBD1	16	TRBV6-6	.	TGTGCCAGCAGTTACTCCCCGGGACAGGCCTACAATGAGCAGTTCTTC	CASSYSPGQAYNEQFF
TRBJ1-5	.	16	TRBV2	.	TGTGCCAGCAAAAGAGCAGGCGTGCTTAGCAATCAGCCCCAGCATTTT	CASKRAGVLSNQPQHF
TRBJ1-1	.	14	TRBV6-5	.	TGTGCCAGCAGTTACTCGAGGTCGCCAGCCGAAGCTTTCTTT	CASSYSRSPAEAFF
TRBJ2-1	.	15	TRBV11-2	.	TGTGCCAGCAGCTTAGTCCCTTCGGAGTACAATGAGCAGTTCTTC	CASSLVPSEYNEQFF
TRBJ2-7	.	14	TRBV27	once	TGTGCCAGCAGTACCCCGGGACCGGACTACGAGCAGTACTTC	CASSTPGPDYEQYF
TRBJ2-3	.	15	TRBV4-1	.	TGCGCCAGCAGCTTAGCTACATCTAGCACAGATACGCAGTATTTT	CASSLATSSTDTQYF
TRBJ2-1	.	15	TRBV28	.	TGTGCCAGCAGTGCTAGACAGAGCTCCTACAATGAGCAGTTCTTC	CASSARQSSYNEQFF
TRBJ2-5	.	13	TRBV6-6	once	TGTGCCAGCCGACTATCTCTACAAGAGACCCAGTACTTC	CASRLSLQETQYF
TRBJ2-7	.	12	TRBV28	.	TGTGCCAGCGTTGGGGGGTCCTACGAGCAGTACTTC	CASVGGSYEQYF
TRBJ1-1	TRBD1	15	TRBV5-1	.	TGCGCCAGCAGCCCAGGACAGGGGAGTCGCACTGAAGCTTTCTTT	CASSPGQGSRTEAFF
TRBJ2-2	.	17	TRBV11-2	once	TGTGCCAGCAGCTTAGGGTTCGGGGGGCGATACACCGGGGAGCTGTTTTTT	CASSLGFGGRYTGELFF
TRBJ2-7	TRBD2	15	TRBV13	.	TGTGCCAGCAGCCTCGGGACTAGCGGTCCTTACGAGCAGTACTTC	CASSLGTSGPYEQYF
TRBJ1-5	TRBD1	16	TRBV27	.	TGTGCCAGCAGTTTAGTGGCCACAGGGGGCAATCAGCCCCAGCATTTT	CASSLVATGGNQPQHF
TRBJ2-7	.	14	TRBV7-9	.	TGTGCCAGCAGCTTAGAGGCGGGGACCTACGAGCAGTACTTC	CASSLEAGTYEQYF
TRBJ1-2	.	15	TRBV4-1	.	TGCGCCAGCAGCCAAGATGGAGGGTCGGCTTTTAGCTACACCTTC	CASSQDGGSAFSYTF
TRBJ2-1	TRBD1	16	TRBV7-3	.	TGTGCCAGCAGCTCCTCGACAGGGAGCTCCTACAATGAGCAGTTCTTC	CASSSSTGSSYNEQFF
TRBJ2-2	.	13	TRBV10-1	.	TGCGCCAGCAGCCCTACCGGGACCGGGGAGCTGTTTTTT	CASSPTGTGELFF
TRBJ2-7	.	15	TRBV2	.	TGTGCCAGCAGTGGAGTCGGGAGTTCCTTTTACGAGCAGTACTTC	CASSGVGSSFYEQYF
TRBJ2-7	.	14	TRBV2	once	TGTGCCAGCAGTGAAGCGGACAGTCTGTACGAGCAGTACTTC	CASSEADSLYEQYF
TRBJ2-2	.	12	TRBV5-5	.	TGTGCCAGCACCTACTCCAACCGGGAGCTGTTTTTT	CASTYSNRELFF
TRBJ2-7	.	15	TRBV19	.	TGTGCCAGTAGTATCCGGGCAGGGATAAATGACGAGCAGTACTTC	CASSIRAGINDEQYF
TRBJ1-1	TRBD1	13	TRBV10-3	once	TGTGCCAGTAGGGACAGCCGGAACACTGAAGCTTTCTTT	CASRDSRNTEAFF
TRBJ2-1	TRBD1	18	TRBV7-8	.	TGTGCCAGCAGCCCGGGACAGGGGGTAACTAGCGACTACAATGAGCAGTTCTTC	CASSPGQGVTSDYNEQFF
TRBJ2-3	TRBD2	19	TRBV27	once	TGTGCCAGCAGTTTTCCTCGTCCGACTAGCGGGAGAGTAGCAGATACGCAGTATTTT	CASSFPRPTSGRVADTQYF
TRBJ2-3	TRBD2	16	TRBV9	.	TGTGCCAGCAGCGAGGGGAGGGCCGGAAGCACAGATACGCAGTATTTT	CASSEGRAGSTDTQYF
TRBJ2-7	.	14	TRBV29-1	.	TGCAGCGTTGAACTCCCAGGACCCTCCTACGAGCAGTACTTC	CSVELPGPSYEQYF
TRBJ1-1	.	14	TRBV4-1	.	TGCGCCAGCAGCCAAACAGTGATGAACACTGAAGCTTTCTTT	CASSQTVMNTEAFF
TRBJ2-7	TRBD2	15	TRBV19	.	TGTGCCAGTAGTATGGCTAGCGGGAGCCTTTCCGAGCAGTACTTC	CASSMASGSLSEQYF
TRBJ2-3	.	17	TRBV7-2	.	TGTGCCAGCAGCCCACTGATTTGGGGGGGCACCACAGATACGCAGTATTTT	CASSPLIWGGTTDTQYF
TRBJ2-7	TRBD2	13	TRBV9	once	TGTGCCAGCAGCCCAGGGACTAGCGGGGAGCAGTACTTC	CASSPGTSGEQYF
TRBJ2-2	.	12	TRBV5-6	.	TGTGCCAGCAGCTCCGGGGGCGGGGAGCTGTTTTTT	CASSSGGGELFF
TRBJ2-1	TRBD1	17	TRBV28	once	TGTGCCAGCAGAGGGGGACAGGGGGCGACGCATTACAATGAGCAGTTCTTC	CASRGGQGATHYNEQFF
TRBJ1-5	.	14	TRBV7-9	.	TGTGCCAGCAGCTTGGGGGCCGTAAATCAGCCCCAGCATTTT	CASSLGAVNQPQHF
TRBJ1-1	.	15	TRBV9	once	TGTGCCAGCAGCGCCGACCGGACAGCAAACACTGAAGCTTTCTTT	CASSADRTANTEAFF
TRBJ2-2	.	14	TRBV7-3	.	TGTGCCAGCGGGGAGACTACCTACACCGGGGAGCTGTTTTTT	CASGETTYTGELFF
TRBJ2-1	.	13	TRBV19	.	TGTGCCAGTAGCTATAGTTCCTACAATGAGCAGTTCTTC	CASSYSSYNEQFF
TRBJ1-3	.	13	TRBV7-3	.	TGTGCCAGCAGCAGAAGCTCTGGAAACACCATATATTTT	CASSRSSGNTIYF
TRBJ2-7	TRBD2	15	TRBV5-4	.	TGTGCCAGCAGCTTGGATCCAGCGGGAGAGGCCGAGCAGTACTTC	CASSLDPAGEAEQYF
TRBJ1-2	.	16	TRBV7-6	.	TGTGCCAGCAGCTTAGAACCAGGACAGCTTAGTGGAGGCTACACCTTC	CASSLEPGQLSGGYTF
TRBJ2-5	TRBD2	18	TRBV14	.	TGTGCCAGCAGCCAAGTTGGACTAGCGGGACGCTCCCAAGAGACCCAGTACTTC	CASSQVGLAGRSQETQYF
TRBJ2-1	.	13	TRBV11-2	.	TGTGCCAGCAGCTTGGCGGGGGCCAATGAGCAGTTCTTC	CASSLAGANEQFF
TRBJ2-1	.	15	TRBV4-1	.	TGCGCCAGCAGCCTATCCGGGGGTCCGGGCAATGAGCAGTTCTTC	CASSLSGGPGNEQFF
TRBJ2-5	TRBD1	17	TRBV25-1	.	TGTGCCAGCAGTGATAGGAAAACAGGGGGTTATAGGGAGACCCAGTACTTC	CASSDRKTGGYRETQYF
TRBJ2-7	.	11	TRBV29-1	.	TGCAGCGTCCGGGTTTCCAGCGAGCAGTACTTC	CSVRVSSEQYF
TRBJ1-3	.	14	TRBV7-9	.	TGTGCCAGCAGCTTAGAAGGTTCTGGAAACACCATATATTTT	CASSLEGSGNTIYF
TRBJ2-2	.	13	TRBV5-4	.	TGTGCCAGCAGCTTGGCTAGCTCTCGGGAGCTGTTTTTT	CASSLASSRELFF
TRBJ2-2	.	15	TRBV18	.	TGTGCCAGCTCACCACCGGACAGCCCGGCCGGGGAGCTGTTTTTT	CASSPPDSPAGELFF
TRBJ1-3	.	17	TRBV7-2	.	TGTGCCAGCAGCTTAGTCTCTGGTGGGGACTCTGGAAACACCATATATTTT	CASSLVSGGDSGNTIYF
TRBJ1-2	.	15	TRBV28	.	TGTGCCAGCAGTCCCCGGTCTCAGGGATACTATGGCTACACCTTC	CASSPRSQGYYGYTF
TRBJ2-7	TRBD1	13	TRBV13	.	TGTGCCAGCAGTCCCGGACAGGTTCGGGAGCAGTACTTC	CASSPGQVREQYF
TRBJ1-6	.	17	TRBV10-3	.	TGTGCCATCAGTGAGTCGCAGGTCAGCTCCTATAATTCACCCCTCCACTTT	CAISESQVSSYNSPLHF
TRBJ2-1	.	12	TRBV7-9	.	TGTGCCAGCAGCTCCCCTAGGGATGAGCAGTTCTTC	CASSSPRDEQFF
TRBJ2-2	.	15	TRBV28	.	TGTGCCAGCAGTTTGCACCGGGACCCCAGGGGGGAGCTGTTTTTT	CASSLHRDPRGELFF
TRBJ2-3	.	14	TRBV7-2	.	TGTGCCAGCAGCTCTTCCGGTGGTCCAGATACGCAGTATTTT	CASSSSGGPDTQYF
TRBJ2-3	.	12	TRBV9	.	TGTGCCAGCAGTAGAGTGGCAGATACGCAGTATTTT	CASSRVADTQYF
TRBJ2-7	.	14	TRBV11-2	.	TGTGCCAGCAGCTTCGGTGTCAACTCCTACGAGCAGTACTTC	CASSFGVNSYEQYF